A selection of T cell receptor beta chains follows, all from one sample in a study of radiation and T cells in renal cell carcinoma. TCRdb keeps only in-frame clones here, not all; method: immunoSEQ multiplex PCR. The sample lists 150,000 to 160,000 clones, about nine tenths seen once, with 10% to 15% in the top ten. The sample was blood, taken from a patient whose treatment included radiotherapy and nephrectomy. These TCRs come from a woman aged 50 to 60 with renal cell carcinoma. The CDR3 runs from the conserved cysteine through the conserved F or W. The D gene is left open where the match is weak. Size values are once, few and many counts, or a class for expanded clones, and some rows have none.

len	j_gene	v_gene	d_gene	abundance	CDR3aa	CDR3nt
17	TRBJ2-2	TRBV1	NA	NA	CTSSQTTSGGITGELFF	TGCACCAGCAGCCAAACAACTAGCGGGGGGATCACCGGGGAGCTGTTTTTT
14	TRBJ1-1	TRBV7-2	NA	NA	CASSLGQSNTEAFF	TGTGCCAGCAGCTTAGGACAGTCGAACACTGAAGCTTTCTTT
16	TRBJ2-5	TRBV9	TRBD2	NA	CASSTDSGGLQETQYF	TGTGCCAGCAGCACCGATAGCGGGGGCCTCCAAGAGACCCAGTACTTC
15	TRBJ2-7	TRBV19	NA	NA	CASSGGGGLSYEQYF	TGTGCCAGTAGTGGGGGAGGGGGTCTCTCCTACGAGCAGTACTTC
14	TRBJ1-2	TRBV2	NA	NA	CASTTYAGRGGYTF	TGTGCCAGCACCACTTACGCGGGGAGGGGTGGCTACACCTTC
13	TRBJ2-3	TRBV4-2	NA	once	CASSQDLKDTQYF	TGTGCCAGCAGCCAAGATCTGAAAGATACGCAGTATTTT
16	TRBJ2-7	TRBV5-5	TRBD1	NA	CASSGTVVPTAYEQYF	TGTGCCAGCAGCGGGACAGTGGTCCCAACTGCCTACGAGCAGTACTTC
17	TRBJ2-1	TRBV11-2	TRBD2	NA	CASSLVQSRGGDNEQFF	TGTGCCAGCAGCTTAGTGCAGTCGCGGGGGGGAGACAATGAGCAGTTCTTC
14	TRBJ2-5	TRBV2	NA	NA	CASRDGNAGETQYF	TGTGCCAGCAGGGACGGGAACGCAGGGGAGACCCAGTACTTC
15	TRBJ1-3	TRBV4-2	NA	NA	CASSQGGGGGNTIYF	TGTGCCAGCAGCCAGGGGGGGGGTGGCGGAAACACCATATATTTT
11	TRBJ2-7	TRBV4-1	NA	NA	CASSGGNSPYF	TGCGCCAGCAGCGGCGGGAATAGCCCGTACTTC
15	TRBJ2-2	TRBV11-3	NA	NA	CASSLGIYLGGELFF	TGTGCCAGCAGCTTAGGGATCTATCTCGGCGGGGAGCTGTTTTTT
15	TRBJ1-5	TRBV14	NA	NA	CASSQGWGQNQPQHF	TGTGCCAGCAGCCAAGGTTGGGGGCAAAATCAGCCCCAGCATTTT
14	TRBJ1-5	TRBV19	NA	NA	CASSIAAGAAPQHF	TGTGCCAGTAGTATAGCGGCGGGGGCGGCGCCCCAGCATTTT
13	TRBJ1-2	TRBV7-2	NA	NA	CASSSTDTYGYTF	TGTGCCAGCAGCTCCACGGACACCTATGGCTACACCTTC
12	TRBJ2-5	TRBV29-1	TRBD1	NA	CSVEQGAETQYF	TGCAGCGTGGAACAGGGGGCAGAGACCCAGTACTTC
15	TRBJ2-2	TRBV6-5	TRBD2	NA	CASTPGTSGAGELFF	TGTGCCAGCACCCCTGGGACTAGCGGGGCCGGGGAGCTGTTTTTT
15	TRBJ2-3	TRBV25-1	NA	NA	CASSESYGTPDTQYF	TGTGCCAGCAGTGAATCTTATGGCACTCCAGATACGCAGTATTTT
16	TRBJ2-6	TRBV4-1	NA	NA	CASSQDWASGANVLTF	TGCGCCAGCAGCCAAGATTGGGCCTCTGGGGCCAACGTCCTGACTTTC
17	TRBJ1-2	TRBV5-5	NA	once	CASSLIFGPIDVYGYTF	TGTGCCAGCAGCTTGATATTCGGACCGATTGACGTCTATGGCTACACCTTC
14	TRBJ1-2	TRBV18	NA	NA	CASSPRTEGYGYTF	TGTGCCAGCTCACCACGGACCGAGGGCTATGGCTACACCTTC
14	TRBJ1-4	TRBV5-1	TRBD1	NA	CASSVTGSNEKLFF	TGCGCCAGCAGCGTGACAGGGAGCAATGAAAAACTGTTTTTT
19	TRBJ1-6	TRBV12-1	NA	NA	CASSPPGGTVSSYNSPLHF	TGTGCCAGCAGCCCCCCGGGAGGGACGGTCAGCTCCTATAATTCACCCCTCCACTTT
15	TRBJ1-2	TRBV5-1	NA	NA	CASSLGRGGPYGYTF	TGCGCCAGCAGCTTGGGCAGGGGCGGGCCGTATGGCTACACCTTC
14	TRBJ2-5	TRBV18	NA	NA	CASSPQGGRETQYF	TGTGCCAGCTCACCCCAGGGGGGACGTGAGACCCAGTACTTC
16	TRBJ1-3	TRBV13	NA	once	CASSSDALSSGNTIYF	TGTGCCAGCAGCTCCGACGCCCTGAGCTCTGGAAACACCATATATTTT
13	TRBJ1-5	TRBV13	NA	NA	CASSSRVTQPQHF	TGTGCCAGCAGCTCCCGGGTCACTCAGCCCCAGCATTTT
11	TRBJ2-7	TRBV6-5	NA	NA	CASSRTGEQYF	TGTGCCAGCAGTAGGACGGGCGAGCAGTACTTC
11	TRBJ2-1	TRBV20-1	NA	NA	CSAREANEQFF	TGCAGTGCTAGAGAGGCCAATGAGCAGTTCTTC
14	TRBJ2-7	TRBV6-1	NA	NA	CASSEVPGSYEQYF	TGTGCCAGCAGTGAAGTTCCGGGATCCTACGAGCAGTACTTC
16	TRBJ2-1	TRBV7-6	NA	NA	CASSKLVGAPNNEQFF	TGTGCCAGCAGCAAATTGGTCGGGGCCCCAAACAATGAGCAGTTCTTC
19	TRBJ1-4	TRBV4-1	TRBD1	NA	CASSQSAGTGTSANEKLFF	TGCGCCAGCAGCCAAAGCGCCGGGACAGGGACTTCAGCTAATGAAAAACTGTTTTTT
13	TRBJ1-6	TRBV7-9	NA	NA	CASGGTPNSPLHF	TGTGCCAGCGGTGGCACGCCTAATTCACCCCTCCACTTT
15	TRBJ1-5	TRBV19	NA	NA	CASKFQGSSNQPQHF	TGTGCCAGCAAATTTCAGGGGTCTAGCAATCAGCCCCAGCATTTT
14	TRBJ1-2	TRBV4-3	NA	NA	CASSQEETDYGYTF	TGCGCCAGCAGCCAAGAGGAGACAGACTATGGCTACACCTTC
13	TRBJ1-2	TRBV19	NA	NA	CASSIGRHYGYTF	TGTGCCAGTAGTATCGGCAGACACTATGGCTACACCTTC
16	TRBJ2-2	TRBV6-5	TRBD1	NA	CASSYRTGVRTGELFF	TGTGCCAGCAGTTACAGAACAGGGGTGCGCACCGGGGAGCTGTTTTTT
15	TRBJ1-6	TRBV7-2	TRBD1	NA	CASSLASGQGLALHF	TGTGCCAGCAGCTTAGCTTCGGGACAGGGACTCGCCCTCCACTTT
8	TRBJ1-1	TRBV20-1	NA	NA	CSALGGFF	TGCAGTGCTCTTGGAGGCTTCTTT
13	TRBJ1-5	TRBV29-1	TRBD1	NA	CSVRDRGNQPQHF	TGCAGCGTTCGGGACAGGGGAAATCAGCCCCAGCATTTT
16	TRBJ2-7	TRBV9	TRBD2	NA	CASSVASASGPYEQYF	TGTGCCAGCAGCGTAGCTAGCGCTAGCGGACCCTACGAGCAGTACTTC
15	TRBJ1-4	TRBV2	NA	NA	CASSEIRGHGEKLFF	TGTGCCAGCAGTGAAATTAGGGGACATGGTGAAAAACTGTTTTTT
19	TRBJ2-7	TRBV7-9	TRBD1	once	CASSPEPYTSTGGAYEQYF	TGTGCCAGCAGCCCCGAACCTTATACTTCGACAGGGGGTGCCTACGAGCAGTACTTC
14	TRBJ1-1	TRBV18	TRBD1	NA	CASSGQGANTEAFF	TGTGCCAGCTCAGGACAGGGGGCAAACACTGAAGCTTTCTTT
17	TRBJ1-1	TRBV4-1	TRBD1	NA	CASSPGIAGQGDTEAFF	TGCGCCAGCAGCCCCGGGATCGCGGGACAGGGGGACACTGAAGCTTTCTTT
13	TRBJ2-3	TRBV4-1	NA	NA	CASSQEPTDTQYF	TGCGCCAGCAGCCAAGAACCCACAGATACGCAGTATTTT
14	TRBJ1-1	TRBV6-6	TRBD1	NA	CASRPGQGYTEAFF	TGTGCCAGCAGGCCGGGACAGGGGTACACTGAAGCTTTCTTT
16	TRBJ1-1	TRBV9	NA	NA	CASSVVAASMNTEAFF	TGTGCCAGCAGCGTAGTGGCGGCTTCCATGAACACTGAAGCTTTCTTT
15	TRBJ1-1	TRBV6-5	NA	NA	CASSSLGGGNTEAFF	TGTGCCAGCAGTTCACTCGGGGGGGGTAACACTGAAGCTTTCTTT
12	TRBJ2-7	TRBV6-1	NA	NA	CASSLSWTEQYF	TGTGCCAGCTCCCTCTCATGGACTGAGCAGTACTTC
16	TRBJ2-3	TRBV5-4	NA	once	CASSPRGGSSTDTQYF	TGTGCCAGCAGCCCCAGGGGGGGCTCTAGCACAGATACGCAGTATTTT
14	TRBJ2-5	TRBV7-2	NA	NA	CASSLAGGRETQYF	TGTGCCAGCAGCTTAGCGGGGGGGCGAGAGACCCAGTACTTC
12	TRBJ1-2	TRBV19	NA	NA	CASSNPPNGYTF	TGTGCCAGTAGTAACCCTCCTAATGGCTACACCTTC
16	TRBJ2-1	TRBV7-3	NA	NA	CASSLRGGGTYNEQFF	TGTGCCAGCAGCCTTAGAGGCGGGGGCACCTACAATGAGCAGTTCTTC
16	TRBJ2-5	TRBV28	NA	NA	CASRQSGGSVQETQYF	TGTGCCAGCAGGCAATCAGGGGGGAGCGTCCAAGAGACCCAGTACTTC